Listed here are 21 T cell receptor beta chains from one sample, sequenced in a study of blood T cell repertoires in COVID-19. Libraries were prepared by immunoSEQ multiplex PCR; TCRdb keeps only in-frame clonotypes and omits some of them. The data contain roughly 430,000 clones, around nine tenths of them singletons. Sample: PBMCs or T cells enriched from blood (not recorded which). These receptors were taken from a woman aged 18-29 years who had been exposed to COVID-19.

V is TRBV10-3 and J is TRBJ2-1; 8 nucleotides line up with TRBD2. There are 15 residues in the CDR3. V lost 3 bases to trimming and J lost 0 bases; unmatched junction nucleotides: 1. CDR1 is ENHRY, CDR2 SYGVKD, per germline. The chain's CDR3 is CAISETSGSYNEQFF. The CDR3 DNA follows: TGTGCCATCAGTGAAACTAGCGGCTCCTACAATGAGCAGTTCTTC.

V usage is TRBV9 and J usage is TRBJ2-5; 9 bases match TRBD2. The germline CDR1 and CDR2 sequences are SGDLS and YYNGEE. V lost 4 bases and J lost 5; bases outside the gene matches: 9. This CDR3 spans 15 amino acids. CDR3 DNA sequence: TGTGCCAGCAGCTACTTTAGCGGGGGCGGGGAGACCCAGTACTTC. This gives the protein CASSYFSGGGETQYF.

J is TRBJ1-3 and V is TRBV28; D is perhaps TRBD1 (6 bases). Germline V CDR1 and CDR2: MDHEN, SYDVKM. The CDR3 length is 15 residues. V was clipped by 8 bases and J by 2 bases, with 16 bases between them. CDR3 protein: CASSGQSLPGNTIYF. The CDR3 bases are TGTGCCAGCTCAGGACAGTCCCTTCCTGGAAACACCATATATTTT.

The chain is built from TRBV6-5 and TRBJ2-7; 9 nucleotides align to TRBD1. This CDR3 is built from 14 residues. With V trimmed by 6 bases and J by 0 bases, 3 bases remained unmatched. CDR1 is MNHEY and CDR2 is SVGAGI in the germline V gene. The DNA for the CDR3 is TGTGCCAGCAGGGGGACAGGGATCTCCTACGAGCAGTACTTC. This sequence encodes CASRGTGISYEQYF.

J is TRBJ2-5 and V is TRBV24-1; D is perhaps TRBD2 (7 bases). The V and J ends lost 0 bases and 5 bases respectively, with 12 bases between them. This CDR3 spans 15 amino acids. The germline V gene has CDR1 KGHDR and CDR2 SFDVKD. The CDR3 sequence: CATSDLGEGDETQYF. The CDR3 nucleotides read TGTGCCACCAGTGATTTGGGGGAGGGGGATGAGACCCAGTACTTC.

The CDR3 loop reads CASSFSGFTNEKLFF. CDR3 in DNA: TGTGCCAGCAGTTTTTCGGGATTCACTAATGAAAAACTGTTTTTT. V is TRBV28 and J is TRBJ1-4; D is ambiguous. The CDR3 sequence is 15 residues long. Germline V gene lookup returns CDR1 MDHEN and CDR2 SYDVKM. V lost 3 bases and J lost 2, with 10 bases in between.

The chain employs TRBV6-9 and TRBJ1-3; 9 bases line up with TRBD1. V gave up 6 bases and J gave up 2 bases; unmatched junction bases: 11. CDR3 size: 17 residues. CDR1 is MNHGY, CDR2 SVAAGI, per germline. CDR3 sequence: CASSRGTGSWPGNTIYF. The CDR3, as DNA: TGTGCCAGCAGCCGAGGGACAGGGAGTTGGCCTGGAAACACCATATATTTT.

The chain joins TRBV28 to TRBJ2-3; 10 positions match TRBD1. The CDR3 sequence is 16 residues long. The V gene end was trimmed by 6 bases and the J gene end by 1 base; junction bases not matched to a gene: 7. Germline V lookup: CDR1 MDHEN, CDR2 SYDVKM. The DNA of the CDR3 is TGTGCCAGCAGACCCGACAGGGGGCGAGGCACAGATACGCAGTATTTT. This codes for CASRPDRGRGTDTQYF. Filled out from reference TRBV28 and TRBJ2-3, the complete variable domain reads DVKVTQSSRYLVKRTGEKVFLECVQDMDHENMFWYRQDPGLGLRLIYFSYDVKMKEKGDIPEGYSVSREKKERFSLILESASTNQTSMYLCASRPDRGRGTDTQYFGPGTRLTVL.

This clone appeared a single time. The chain links TRBV5-5 to TRBJ2-7; 9 bases align to TRBD1. The ends lost 4 bases at V and 4 bases at J; junction bases unmatched: 12. The germline CDR1 and CDR2 sequences are SGHKS and YYEKEE (reference sequence). The CDR3 loop spans 16 amino acids. Here the CDR3 reads CASSPPLGQGRYEQYF. The CDR3 DNA sequence: TGTGCCAGCAGCCCCCCTCTCGGACAGGGGAGATACGAGCAGTACTTC.

This clone was counted once. This rearrangement joins TRBV12-3 or TRBV12-4 to TRBJ2-2; D uncertain. The CDR3 loop spans 13 amino acids. V was shortened by 1 base and J by 7 bases, with 7 bases between the two germline ends. CDR3 DNA sequence: TGTGCCAGCAGTTTAGGTATTCTCGGGGAGCTGTTTTTT. Residues: CASSLGILGELFF.

In its sample, this clone was seen a few times. This chain uses TRBV21-1 with TRBJ2-3; the DNA was not used to check the table's D call, TRBD2. TRBV21-1 is marked as a pseudogene. The CDR3 runs to 16 residues. CDR3 DNA sequence: TGTGCCAGCAGCAAACTAGCGGGGGGACACACAGATACGCAGTATTTT. Encoded protein: CASSKLAGGHTDTQYF.

This clone was seen a few times. DNA of the CDR3: TGCGCCAGCAGCCAAGCCGACGGACTAGCGGGGGGCCTGAACACCGGGGAGCTGTTTTTT. Translation gives CASSQADGLAGGLNTGELFF. The chain joins TRBV4-1 to TRBJ2-2; 14 positions match TRBD2. This CDR3 contains 20 residues. Germline V lookup: CDR1 MGHRA, CDR2 YSYEKL. J lost 1 base, V lost 1 base, and 8 bases had no gene match.

In this sample, this clone turned up once. The chain links TRBV6-5 to TRBJ1-6, with a possible D match to TRBD1 (5 bases). V dropped 7 bases and J dropped 8 bases, with 6 bases sitting between them. The germline V gene has CDR1 MNHEY and CDR2 SVGAGI. The CDR3 is made up of 11 amino acids. In DNA, the CDR3 is TGTGCCAGCACGGGGGATTCACCCCTCCACTTT. This sequence encodes CASTGDSPLHF.

This CDR3 reads CASSSAGGKYNEQFF. The DNA of the CDR3 is TGTGCCAGTAGTTCCGCGGGAGGCAAGTACAATGAGCAGTTCTTC. The J gene is TRBJ2-1, the V gene TRBV19, with 8 positions matching TRBD2. The CDR3 contains 15 residues. Germline V lookup: CDR1 LNHDA, CDR2 SQIVND (reference sequence). J gave up 4 bases and V 5 bases, and 7 bases lay outside the gene matches.

This clone was recorded once. As DNA, the CDR3 is TGTGCCAGTTACGGACAGGGCCAAGAGACCCAGTACTTC. This encodes CASYGQGQETQYF. The chain has TRBV12-3 or TRBV12-4 and TRBJ2-5; 8 bases are shared with TRBD1. J lost 1 base, V lost 9 bases, and 4 bases had no gene match. CDR3 length: 13 amino acids.

This chain connects TRBV28 to TRBJ1-5, with 10 positions matching TRBD1. There are 16 residues in the CDR3. Trimming at V came to 0 bases and at J to 7 bases, leaving 6 bases not matched to a gene. Germline loops: CDR1 MDHEN, CDR2 SYDVKM. The CDR3 sequence is CASSLWTGGKSQPQHF. The CDR3 bases are TGTGCCAGCAGTTTATGGACAGGGGGCAAGTCACAGCCCCAGCATTTT.

V is TRBV27 and J is TRBJ1-2, with D unresolved. The germline CDR1 and CDR2 sequences are MNHEY and SMNVEV (reference sequence). The V gene lost 5 bases and the J gene lost 3 bases, with 7 bases spanning the gap. CDR3 length equals 12 residues. The CDR3 coding sequence is TGTGCCAGCAGTAACTCACACTATGGCTACACCTTC. Its protein is CASSNSHYGYTF.

The CDR3 region has the DNA TGTGCCAGCAGGGCCCAGGGACAGGCCAAGACGGATACGCAGTATTTT. Protein: CASRAQGQAKTDTQYF. The genes are TRBV7-2 and TRBJ2-3, with 8 bases matching TRBD1. V lost 6 bases, J lost 6 bases, and 14 bases stayed unmatched. Germline V gene data show CDR1 as SGHTA and CDR2 as FQGNSA. The CDR3 is 16 amino acids.

The V call is TRBV7-2, the J call TRBJ1-5, with a tentative D call TRBD1 (6 bases). Germline CDR1 reads SGHTA; CDR2 reads FQGNSA. CDR3 length: 16 residues. The V gene lost 6 bases and the J gene lost 2 bases, with 17 bases spanning the gap. CDR3 protein: CASSPTGLWGNQPQHF. The CDR3, as DNA: TGTGCCAGCAGTCCAACAGGGCTGTGGGGCAATCAGCCCCAGCATTTT.

The gene calls are TRBV28 and TRBJ2-5, with 10 positions matching TRBD2. This CDR3 is built from 15 residues. Per the germline V gene, CDR1 is MDHEN and CDR2 is SYDVKM. V gave up 2 bases and J gave up 4 bases; unmatched junction bases: 4. The CDR3 loop is CASSLGLAGVETQYF. As DNA, the CDR3 is TGTGCCAGCAGTTTAGGGCTAGCGGGGGTAGAGACCCAGTACTTC.

V and J are TRBV7-3 and TRBJ2-5, with 10 bases identical to TRBD2. From germline, CDR1 is SGHTA and CDR2 FQGTGA. CDR3 size: 15 residues. Germline trimming cut 1 base from V and 2 bases from J; bases unmatched to any gene: 1. For the CDR3, the DNA is TGTGCCAGCAGCTTAAGTAGCGGGGGGCAAGAGACCCAGTACTTC. Translated, it gives CASSLSSGGQETQYF.